This TCR beta chain was recovered during a study of blood T cell repertoires in COVID-19. Profiling relied on immunoSEQ multiplex PCR, and the TCRdb table lists in-frame clones only, not all of them. The repertoire holds under 350,000 clones, with around 90% as singletons. After removal of 5 bases from V and 7 bases from J, the junction contained 17 bases not matched to a gene. This CDR3 has 17 amino acids. In germline, CDR1 is SGHAT, CDR2 FQNNGV. The TCR originated in a woman in her twenties or thirties with COVID-19, enrolled during active disease. This chain links TRBV11-2 with TRBJ1-1; 9 bases fit TRBD1. The sequencing input was peripheral blood. CDR3 bases: TGTGCCAGCAGCCGGACGACAGGGGGGAGTCGGCGTGGTGAAGCTTTCTTT. Amino acids: CASSRTTGGSRRGEAFF.